The sequence of this T cell receptor beta chain was determined in a study of shared clonotypes between healthy human individuals. Study at large: In total, the donors were a couple of women and a few men aged 18 to 49.

Overall study results and limits: A reduction in generation probabilities was seen for non-shared clonotypes relative to those shared by all four donors.

Details on this clone: Its antigen is still unknown. This sample includes further DNA sequences coding for the same CDR3.

In the naive CD8 group, cells lacked CD45RO and were positively selected for CCR7, so terminally differentiated effector memory CD45RA+ cells were left out. Several immunoSEQ 96-well plates shared each subset's DNA, each plate a replicate. Assay: immunoSEQ multiplex PCR; the TCRdb copy retains only in-frame clones and omits some. Of 1.5 million to 2.5 million clones listed, about 95% are singletons. This CDR3 is 13 amino acids long. Germline V gene lookup returns CDR1 SGHAT and CDR2 FQNNGV. V lost 6 bases and J lost 2, with 11 bases in between. Sample: naive CD8+ T cells sorted from blood. The gene calls are TRBV11-2 and TRBJ2-7, with D unclear. The receptor was isolated from a man between 18 and 29 years old in good health. The CDR3 DNA is TGTGCCAGCAGTCCCGGACGGACCTACGAGCAGTACTTC. Its translation is CASSPGRTYEQYF.